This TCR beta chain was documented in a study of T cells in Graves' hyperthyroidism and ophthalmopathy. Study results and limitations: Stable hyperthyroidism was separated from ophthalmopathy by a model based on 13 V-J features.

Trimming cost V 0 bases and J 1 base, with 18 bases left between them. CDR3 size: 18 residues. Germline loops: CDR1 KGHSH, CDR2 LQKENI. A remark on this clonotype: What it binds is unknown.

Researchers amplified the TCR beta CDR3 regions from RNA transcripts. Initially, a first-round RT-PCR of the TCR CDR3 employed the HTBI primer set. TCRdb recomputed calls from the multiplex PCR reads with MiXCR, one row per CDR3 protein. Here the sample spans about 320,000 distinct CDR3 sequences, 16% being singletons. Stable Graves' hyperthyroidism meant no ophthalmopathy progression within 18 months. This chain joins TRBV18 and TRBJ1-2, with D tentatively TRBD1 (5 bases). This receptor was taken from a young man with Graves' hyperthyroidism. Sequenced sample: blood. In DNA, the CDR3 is TGTGCCAGCTCACCACCGGTTCCTCCCGGGACGGTTAACTATGGCTACACCTTC. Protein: CASSPPVPPGTVNYGYTF.